This TCR beta chain was recovered during a study of identical twins. Using its own MiXCR run on the 5' RACE reads, TCRdb lists one record per CDR3 protein. This table has roughly 250,000 distinct CDR3 sequences, about 7.5% appearing once. This CDR3 comprises 14 residues. Losses at the gene ends were 4 bases for V and 3 bases for J; bases not matched to a gene: 4. CDR1 and CDR2 from the germline V gene are SGHRS and YFSETQ. The same data also contributed to another study, on yellow fever vaccine responses in identical twins.

The sequence came from a woman aged 18-29 years in good health. The chain couples TRBV5-1 to TRBJ2-3, with 8 bases identical to TRBD1. Sequences were obtained from CD8+ T cells sorted from blood. This CDR3 is CASSAGGITDTQYF. CDR3 bases: TGCGCCAGCAGCGCAGGGGGCATAACAGATACGCAGTATTTT.